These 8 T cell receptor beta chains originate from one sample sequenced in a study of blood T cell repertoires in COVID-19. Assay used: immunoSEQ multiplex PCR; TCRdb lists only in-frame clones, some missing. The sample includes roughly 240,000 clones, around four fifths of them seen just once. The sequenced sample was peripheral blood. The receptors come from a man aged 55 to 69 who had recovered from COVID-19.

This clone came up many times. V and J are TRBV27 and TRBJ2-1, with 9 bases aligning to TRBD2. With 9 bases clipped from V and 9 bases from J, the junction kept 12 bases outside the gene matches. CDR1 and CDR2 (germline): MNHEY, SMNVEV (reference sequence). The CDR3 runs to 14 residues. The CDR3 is CASGPGTSILEQFF. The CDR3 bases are TGTGCCAGTGGTCCCGGGACTAGCATTCTTGAGCAGTTCTTC.

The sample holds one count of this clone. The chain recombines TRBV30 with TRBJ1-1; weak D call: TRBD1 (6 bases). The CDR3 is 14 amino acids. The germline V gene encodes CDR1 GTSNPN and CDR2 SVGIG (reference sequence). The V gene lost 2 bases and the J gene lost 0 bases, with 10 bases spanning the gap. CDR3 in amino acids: CAWSMGHLNTEAFF. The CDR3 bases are TGTGCCTGGAGTATGGGACACCTGAACACTGAAGCTTTCTTT.

The CDR3 sequence: CASSHRGPEQYF. In DNA form, the CDR3 reads TGTGCCAGTAGTCACAGGGGTCCCGAGCAGTACTTC. This chain joins TRBV19 and TRBJ2-7; 7 nucleotides line up with TRBD1. Germline CDR1 reads LNHDA; CDR2 reads SQIVND (reference sequence). V gave up 5 bases and J gave up 6 bases; unmatched junction bases: 4. The CDR3 runs 12 residues. Complete variable domain (other parts from reference TRBV19 and TRBJ2-7): DGGITQSPKYLFRKEGQNVTLSCEQNLNHDAMYWYRQDPGQGLRLIYYSQIVNDFQKGDIAEGYSVSREKKESFPLTVTSAQKNPTAFYLCASSHRGPEQYFGPGTRLTVT.

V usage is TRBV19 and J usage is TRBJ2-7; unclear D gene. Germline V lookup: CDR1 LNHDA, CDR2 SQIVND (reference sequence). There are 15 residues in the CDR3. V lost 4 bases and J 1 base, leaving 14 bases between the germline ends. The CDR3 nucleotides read TGTGCCAGTAGTAGCCGCTTGGCGGATTCCTACGAGCAGTACTTC. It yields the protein CASSSRLADSYEQYF.

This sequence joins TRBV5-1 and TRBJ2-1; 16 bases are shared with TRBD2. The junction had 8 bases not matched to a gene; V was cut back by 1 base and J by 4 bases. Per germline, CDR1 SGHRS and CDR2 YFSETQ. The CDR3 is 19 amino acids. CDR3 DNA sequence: TGCGCCAGCAGCTTGTGGGGACTAGCGGGAGGGGCCAGTTACAATGAGCAGTTCTTC. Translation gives CASSLWGLAGGASYNEQFF.

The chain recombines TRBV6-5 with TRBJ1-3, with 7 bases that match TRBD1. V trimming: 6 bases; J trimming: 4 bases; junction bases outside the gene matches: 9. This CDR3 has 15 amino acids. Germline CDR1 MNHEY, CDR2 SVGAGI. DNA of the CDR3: TGTGCCAGCAGCGGCACAGGGGTGCGCGGAAACACCATATATTTT. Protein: CASSGTGVRGNTIYF.

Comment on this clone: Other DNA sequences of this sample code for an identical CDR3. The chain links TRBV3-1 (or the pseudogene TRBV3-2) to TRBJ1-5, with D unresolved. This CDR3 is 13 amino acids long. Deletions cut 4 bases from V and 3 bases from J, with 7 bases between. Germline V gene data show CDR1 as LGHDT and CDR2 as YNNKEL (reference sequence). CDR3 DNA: TGTGCCAGCAGCCGCGGGGACAATCAGCCCCAGCATTTT. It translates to CASSRGDNQPQHF.

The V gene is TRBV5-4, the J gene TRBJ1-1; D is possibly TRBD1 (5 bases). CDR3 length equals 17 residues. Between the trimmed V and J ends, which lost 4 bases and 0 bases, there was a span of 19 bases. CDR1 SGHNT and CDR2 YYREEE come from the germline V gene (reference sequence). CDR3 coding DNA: TGTGCCAGCAGCCCCCTAGCCGGGGGAACGATGAACACTGAAGCTTTCTTT. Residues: CASSPLAGGTMNTEAFF. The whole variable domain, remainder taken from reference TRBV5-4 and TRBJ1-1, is ETGVTQSPTHLIKTRGQQVTLRCSSQSGHNTVSWYQQALGQGPQFIFQYYREEENGRGNFPPRFSGLQFPNYSSELNVNALELDDSALYLCASSPLAGGTMNTEAFFGQGTRLTVV.